This T cell receptor (beta chain) was recorded in a study of OX40 agonist ivuxolimab in advanced cancers. Clones were read by immunoSEQ multiplex PCR, and TCRdb kept only the in-frame ones, dropping some. This table holds roughly 54,000 clones, approximately 90% found once. Between the trimmed V and J ends, which lost 0 bases and 2 bases, there was a span of 5 bases. The CDR3 is made up of 13 amino acids. In germline, CDR1 is SGDLS, CDR2 YYNGEE. This chain uses TRBV9 with TRBJ2-5; D gene unclear. The source material was CD4+ or CD8+ T cells sorted from blood, sampled in a trial of the OX40 agonist ivuxolimab. The sequence came from an adult with an advanced solid tumor such as melanoma, head and neck, liver or kidney cancer. The CDR3 region is CASSVGGQETQYF. In DNA, the CDR3 is TGTGCCAGCAGCGTAGGGGGACAAGAGACCCAGTACTTC.